This paragraph reports one T cell receptor beta chain. This sample is drawn from a study of blood T cell repertoires in COVID-19. Study-level information: From the United States, Italy and Spain came samples of acute and convalescent COVID-19. Nucleic acid was either cDNA or gDNA, and it came from T cells, B-cell-depleted T cells, or PBMCs.

Seattle's cohort entered during active infection and was followed longitudinally. As originally analysed: The authors estimated nucleated cell counts from reference gene primer amplification. Only in-frame clones appear in the TCRdb table, and some are missing; sequencing was by immunoSEQ multiplex PCR. V, J and clone size derive from that table, while D and trimming were established from the DNA sequence. This table has roughly 68,000 clones, around nine tenths appearing once. The CDR3 has 16 residues. Germline trimming cut 3 bases from V and 5 bases from J; bases unmatched to any gene: 11. Germline-derived CDR1 and CDR2 are MNHEY and SMNVEV (reference sequence).

The receptor was derived from a woman between 45 and 60 years old with COVID-19, enrolled during active disease. V usage is TRBV27 and J usage is TRBJ2-5; 8 bases are a match to TRBD2. The sequencing sample was made of peripheral blood. CDR3 region: CASSFLPGRARETQYF. CDR3 nucleotides: TGTGCCAGCAGTTTTCTACCCGGGAGGGCCCGGGAGACCCAGTACTTC.